This record covers a single T cell receptor (beta chain). The sample is drawn from a study of T-cell memory formation after mild COVID-19. TCRdb re-derived calls from the 5' RACE reads in MiXCR, one entry per CDR3 protein. The profile shows under 250,000 distinct CDR3 sequences, just over 15% of them singletons. Unmatched junction bases numbered 8, after V lost 5 bases and J lost 4 bases. The CDR3 runs 14 residues. Sequences were obtained from PBMCs or a T cell subset sorted from them (not recorded which). The receptor was isolated from an adult woman who had mild COVID-19 (a few samples of this study predate the infection). Cell type and time point are not known. The chain recombines TRBV12-3 or TRBV12-4 with TRBJ2-7; 7 bases fit TRBD1. The CDR3 protein is CASSPYGTDYEQYF. DNA for the CDR3: TGTGCCAGCAGTCCTTACGGGACAGATTACGAGCAGTACTTC.